This T cell receptor (beta chain) was identified during a study of T cell changes during pregnancy in multiple sclerosis. TCRdb's copy holds only in-frame clones and misses some; the assay was immunoSEQ multiplex PCR. The sample carries 80,000 or so clones, about 92% recorded once. Per germline, CDR1 SGHVS and CDR2 FNYEAQ. The ends were cut back, 5 bases at V and 10 bases at J, with 15 bases in the middle. The CDR3 sequence is 13 residues long. The material sequenced was peripheral blood, taken before pregnancy. The gene calls are TRBV7-6 and TRBJ2-1; weak D call: TRBD2 (5 bases). The sequence derives from a female donor with multiple sclerosis, enrolled in a pregnancy study. The CDR3 DNA reads TGTGCCAGCAGCCCCCGTGTTCGAGGGGAGCAGTTCTTC. It codes for CASSPRVRGEQFF.